What follows are 9 T cell receptor beta chains derived from one specimen sequenced in a study of CD8 T cells in ankylosing spondylitis. Each CDR3 protein gets one entry after TCRdb re-called the 5' RACE reads with MiXCR. The sample shows about 360,000 distinct CDR3 sequences, roughly 14% of them seen only once. The sequencing sample was made of blood, either unsorted or a sorted T cell fraction (not recorded which). These receptors came from a male donor with ankylosing spondylitis or in good health (not recorded which).

The rearrangement uses TRBV20-1 and TRBJ1-4; 8 nucleotides align to TRBD1. The V gene's germline CDR1 is DFQATT and CDR2 SNEGSKA (reference sequence). The ends lost 0 bases at V and 10 bases at J; junction bases unmatched: 10. The CDR3 is 15 amino acids. The DNA for the CDR3 is TGCAGTGCTAGAGATCCAGGGGGCGAAGTTGGAAAACTGTTTTTT. Encoded protein: CSARDPGGEVGKLFF.

This clonotype was picked up a small number of times. The chain carries TRBV15 and TRBJ1-6; TRBD1 is a possible D gene (6 bases). Trimming cost V 1 base and J 6 bases, with 10 bases left between them. Per the germline V gene, CDR1 is LNHNV and CDR2 is YYDKDF (reference sequence). This CDR3 spans 15 amino acids. The CDR3 DNA sequence: TGTGCCACCAGCAGAGGCAGGACAGTTAATTCACCCCTCCACTTT. It encodes CATSRGRTVNSPLHF.

This clonotype was seen repeatedly, ten times or more. The rearrangement links TRBV12-3 or TRBV12-4 to TRBJ2-7; the match to TRBD1 covers 11 bases. The CDR3 loop spans 15 amino acids. V was pared by 5 bases and J by 0 bases, with 3 bases of the junction left unmatched. CDR3 protein: CASSGGTGGSYEQYF. The CDR3 DNA reads TGTGCCAGCAGTGGGGGGACAGGGGGCTCCTACGAGCAGTACTTC.

This clonotype was seen more than once but under ten times. The chain combines TRBV5-1 with TRBJ2-5, with 7 bases identical to TRBD2. The J segment lost 0 bases and the V segment lost 1 base, leaving 3 bases of the junction unmatched. The CDR3 spans 15 residues. The V gene's germline CDR1 is SGHRS and CDR2 YFSETQ. The CDR3 loop reads CASSLKAGYQETQYF. The CDR3 DNA sequence: TGCGCCAGCAGCTTGAAAGCGGGATACCAAGAGACCCAGTACTTC.

In its sample, this clonotype was seen a few times. The V gene is TRBV14, the J gene TRBJ2-2; D is ambiguous. Deletions cut 4 bases from V and 3 bases from J, with 12 bases between. Germline lookup yields CDR1 SGHDN and CDR2 FVKESK. CDR3 length equals 15 residues. CDR3 protein: CASSPLGLDTGELFF. The DNA of the CDR3 is TGTGCCAGCAGCCCCTTAGGTCTGGACACCGGGGAGCTGTTTTTT. Drawing the rest from reference TRBV14 and TRBJ2-2, the complete variable domain is EAGVTQFPSHSVIEKGQTVTLRCDPISGHDNLYWYRRVMGKEIKFLLHFVKESKQDESGMPNNRFLAERTGGTYSTLKVQPAELEDSGVYFCASSPLGLDTGELFFGEGSRLTVL.

The chain links TRBV7-2 to TRBJ1-1; 10 nucleotides align to TRBD1. V gave up 5 bases and J gave up 11 bases; unmatched junction bases: 5. The CDR3 sequence is 12 residues long. From germline, CDR1 is SGHTA and CDR2 FQGNSA. The CDR3 region is CASSDRDRGAFF. As DNA, the CDR3 is TGTGCCAGCAGCGACCGGGACAGGGGCGCTTTCTTT.

This clonotype came up many times. V gene TRBV12-3 or TRBV12-4 combines with J gene TRBJ2-7, with D perhaps TRBD1 or TRBD2 (5 bases each). The CDR3 has 11 amino acids. V was cut by 5 bases and J by 6 bases, with 8 bases left in between. The DNA of the CDR3 is TGTGCCAGCAGTCTGGGACGCGAGCAGTACTTC. Encoded protein: CASSLGREQYF.

The J gene is TRBJ1-2, the V gene TRBV5-1; D is undetermined. Trimming shortened V by 0 bases and J by 0 bases, and 9 bases separated the two germline ends. Germline assignment: CDR1 SGHRS and CDR2 YFSETQ. CDR3 size: 15 residues. DNA of the CDR3: TGCGCCAGCAGCTTGGATGGATCCGCTAACTATGGCTACACCTTC. Its protein product is CASSLDGSANYGYTF.

This sequence joins TRBV20-1 and TRBJ2-6; tentatively, D is TRBD1 (6 bases). Between the trimmed V and J ends, which lost 2 bases and 0 bases, there was a span of 14 bases. There are 17 residues in the CDR3. CDR1 and CDR2 (germline): DFQATT, SNEGSKA (reference sequence). CDR3 nucleotide sequence: TGCAGTGCTAGAATCAGGGGTACACCCTCTGGGGCCAACGTCCTGACTTTC. It translates to CSARIRGTPSGANVLTF.